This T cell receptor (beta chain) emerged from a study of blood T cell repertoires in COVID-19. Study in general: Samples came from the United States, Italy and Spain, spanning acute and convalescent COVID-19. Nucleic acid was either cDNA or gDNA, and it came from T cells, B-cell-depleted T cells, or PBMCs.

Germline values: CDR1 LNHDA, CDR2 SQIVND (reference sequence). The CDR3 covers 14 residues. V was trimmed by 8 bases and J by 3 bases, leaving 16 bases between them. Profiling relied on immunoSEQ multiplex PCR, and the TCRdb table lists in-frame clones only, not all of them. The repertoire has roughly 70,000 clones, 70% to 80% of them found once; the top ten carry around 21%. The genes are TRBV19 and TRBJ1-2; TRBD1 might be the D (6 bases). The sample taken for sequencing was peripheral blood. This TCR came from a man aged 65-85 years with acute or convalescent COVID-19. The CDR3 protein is CASVASQGYYGYTF. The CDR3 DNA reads TGTGCCAGTGTGGCCTCACAGGGATACTATGGCTACACCTTC.